This is a list of T cell receptor beta chains from one sample in a study of blood T cells in healthy people across ages. TCRdb processed the 5' RACE reads anew with MiXCR; each CDR3 protein has one entry. The data hold 650,000 to 1,000,000 distinct CDR3 sequences, with roughly 35% observed a single time. The sample comprised blood. The source is a man younger than 35 in good health. The CDR3 runs from the conserved cysteine through the conserved F or W. Fields, in order: V gene, J gene, D gene, clone size, CDR3 length, CDR3 protein, CDR3 DNA. A D gene is named only where the DNA matches it firmly. Clone size appears in some rows only: once, few, many, or a class for an expanded clone.

TRBV25-1,TRBJ2-5,.,.,11,CASIRAYEQYF,TGTGCCAGCATAAGGGCCTATGAGCAGTACTTC
TRBV14,TRBJ1-2,TRBD1,few,13,CASSPNRGRGYTF,TGTGCCAGCAGCCCTAACAGGGGTCGGGGCTACACCTTC
TRBV5-4,TRBJ2-1,TRBD1,.,16,CASSFRGRQSYNEQFF,TGTGCCAGCAGCTTCAGGGGGCGCCAATCCTACAATGAGCAGTTCTTC
TRBV20-1,TRBJ2-3,TRBD2,few,15,CSARLAGGPTDTRYF,TGCAGTGCTAGATTAGCGGGGGGACCTACAGATACGCGGTATTTT
TRBV29-1,TRBJ2-5,TRBD1,many,14,CSVKTRDRQETQYF,TGCAGCGTTAAAACCCGGGACAGGCAAGAGACCCAGTACTTC
TRBV5-1,TRBJ2-2,.,.,16,CASSGVQVPRGGELFF,TGCGCCAGCAGCGGCGTTCAGGTCCCTCGAGGCGGGGAGCTGTTTTTT
TRBV20-1,TRBJ1-5,TRBD1,.,18,CSAHRTGRTSNSNQPQHF,TGCAGTGCACACCGGACAGGGCGAACCTCAAATAGCAATCAGCCCCAGCATTTT
TRBV11-2,TRBJ1-2,TRBD1,.,17,CASSLGSTGADNYGYTF,TGTGCCAGCAGCTTGGGCTCGACAGGGGCTGATAACTATGGCTACACCTTC
TRBV2,TRBJ1-5,.,once,15,CASNPDRAFNQPQHF,TGTGCCAGCAACCCGGACAGAGCTTTTAATCAGCCCCAGCATTTT
TRBV24-1,TRBJ2-3,.,.,16,CATSDPSGPPEDTQYF,TGTGCCACCAGTGATCCCTCGGGCCCCCCGGAGGATACGCAGTATTTT
TRBV4-2,TRBJ1-1,TRBD1,.,14,CASSQGQGATEAFF,TGTGCCAGCAGCCAAGGACAGGGGGCCACTGAAGCTTTCTTT
TRBV20-1,TRBJ2-5,TRBD2,many,14,CSARGLAVQETQYF,TGCAGTGCGAGGGGACTAGCGGTACAAGAGACCCAGTACTTC
TRBV7-2,TRBJ1-1,.,.,16,CASSSDRGGGSTEAFF,TGTGCCAGCAGCTCCGACCGGGGGGGAGGGAGCACTGAAGCTTTCTTT
TRBV7-2,TRBJ1-1,.,.,14,CASSLVWVNTEAFF,TGTGCCAGCAGCTTAGTTTGGGTCAACACTGAAGCTTTCTTT
TRBV15,TRBJ1-2,TRBD1,few,15,CATSRVLQGDYGYTF,TGTGCCACCAGCAGAGTTCTACAGGGGGACTATGGCTACACCTTC
TRBV20-1,TRBJ1-2,TRBD1,.,13,CSASPGQGHGYTF,TGCAGTGCTAGCCCGGGACAGGGGCATGGCTACACCTTC
TRBV25-1,TRBJ1-6,.,.,17,CASSGDHLLGIYSPLHF,TGTGCCAGCAGTGGAGACCATTTACTGGGCATCTATTCACCCCTCCACTTT
TRBV12-3/TRBV12-4,TRBJ1-2,.,.,13,CASSQSQLYGYTF,TGTGCCAGCAGCCAAAGTCAGCTCTATGGCTACACCTTC
TRBV6-5,TRBJ2-1,.,few,16,CASSYSNISSYNEQFF,TGTGCCAGCAGTTACTCGAATATTAGCTCCTACAATGAGCAGTTCTTC
TRBV11-2,TRBJ2-1,.,once,14,CASSLDLGSNEQFF,TGTGCCAGCAGCTTAGATCTGGGATCCAATGAGCAGTTCTTC
TRBV18,TRBJ2-3,.,.,15,CASSSRDPGTDTQYF,TGTGCCAGCTCATCCCGGGACCCAGGTACAGATACGCAGTATTTT
TRBV4-3,TRBJ2-1,TRBD2,.,17,CASSQAGRGYSGNEQFF,TGCGCCAGCAGCCAAGCTGGGAGGGGATACTCCGGCAATGAGCAGTTCTTC
TRBV4-1,TRBJ1-2,.,few,14,CASSPGFSYYGYTF,TGCGCCAGCAGCCCGGGGTTTAGTTACTATGGCTACACCTTC
TRBV9,TRBJ1-6,.,.,15,CASSERADYNSPLHF,TGTGCCAGCAGCGAACGGGCGGATTATAATTCACCCCTCCACTTT
TRBV20-1,TRBJ2-5,.,.,15,CSARDSADSGETQYF,TGCAGTGCTAGGGACAGTGCCGATTCGGGGGAGACCCAGTACTTC
TRBV7-9,TRBJ1-2,.,.,15,CASTFGGQMGYGYTF,TGTGCCAGCACCTTCGGGGGGCAGATGGGCTATGGCTACACCTTC
TRBV9,TRBJ1-2,.,many,14,CASSVAGANYGYTF,TGTGCCAGCAGCGTAGCAGGGGCTAACTATGGCTACACCTTC
TRBV4-2,TRBJ1-2,.,.,16,CASSQGWQSRHYGYTF,TGTGCCAGCAGCCAAGGGTGGCAGTCAAGGCACTATGGCTACACCTTC
TRBV6-6,TRBJ2-1,.,.,14,CASSYYSSYNEQFF,TGTGCCAGCAGTTACTACAGCTCCTACAATGAGCAGTTCTTC
TRBV11-2,TRBJ2-3,TRBD2,few,15,CASSRSSGSTDTQYF,TGTGCCAGCAGCCGTTCTAGCGGAAGCACAGATACGCAGTATTTT
TRBV4-3,TRBJ1-1,TRBD1,.,15,CASSHDRQGVTEAFF,TGCGCCAGCAGCCACGATAGACAGGGAGTCACTGAAGCTTTCTTT
TRBV12-3/TRBV12-4,TRBJ1-1,.,.,12,CASSLRQSEAFF,TGTGCCAGCAGTTTAAGACAGAGTGAAGCTTTCTTT
TRBV12-3/TRBV12-4,TRBJ1-2,TRBD1,many,14,CASTLFTGAGGYTF,TGTGCCAGCACCCTATTTACAGGGGCTGGCGGCTACACCTTC
TRBV9,TRBJ2-1,.,.,15,CASSPTQLTYNEQFF,TGTGCCAGCAGCCCGACCCAGCTCACCTACAATGAGCAGTTCTTC
TRBV5-1,TRBJ1-4,.,.,16,CASSLVIPTNLEKLFF,TGCGCCAGCAGCTTGGTTATTCCTACCAACTTGGAAAAACTGTTTTTT
TRBV6-5,TRBJ1-1,.,.,15,CASSYSTRGRTEAFF,TGTGCCAGCAGTTACTCGACCAGGGGAAGAACTGAAGCTTTCTTT
TRBV6-2/TRBV6-3,TRBJ1-1,.,.,15,CASSYSHLIDTEAFF,TGTGCCAGCAGTTACTCACACCTGATCGACACTGAAGCTTTCTTT
TRBV12-3/TRBV12-4,TRBJ1-2,.,.,14,CASSPGVGNYGYTF,TGTGCCAGCAGTCCCGGGGTAGGTAACTATGGCTACACCTTC
TRBV12-3/TRBV12-4,TRBJ1-1,TRBD1,few,14,CASNPTGIVTEAFF,TGTGCCAGCAACCCGACAGGGATAGTGACTGAAGCTTTCTTT
TRBV10-3,TRBJ2-1,.,many,12,CAISEDAGEQFF,TGTGCCATCAGTGAGGACGCAGGGGAGCAGTTCTTC
TRBV6-1,TRBJ2-1,TRBD1,.,14,CASSRQGSYNGQFF,TGTGCCAGCAGTCGACAGGGTTCTTACAATGGGCAGTTCTTC
TRBV5-1,TRBJ2-7,.,.,13,CASSVSGFNEQYF,TGCGCCAGCAGCGTGTCCGGGTTCAACGAGCAGTACTTC
TRBV20-1,TRBJ1-4,TRBD1,few,16,CSARVDRDRGAEKLFF,TGCAGTGCTAGAGTCGACCGGGACAGGGGAGCCGAAAAACTGTTTTTT
TRBV12-3/TRBV12-4,TRBJ1-2,.,many,14,CASTLGTSYYGYTF,TGTGCCAGCACCCTGGGGACGTCGTACTATGGCTACACCTTC
TRBV10-3,TRBJ1-2,TRBD1,many,14,CATAGGQANYGYTF,TGTGCCACCGCGGGAGGACAGGCTAACTATGGCTACACCTTC
TRBV28,TRBJ1-2,.,.,13,CAISGLPAARYTF,TGTGCCATCTCGGGACTTCCTGCCGCTCGCTACACCTTC
TRBV5-1,TRBJ1-2,.,many,17,CASSLGLPNRKNYGYTF,TGCGCCAGCAGCTTGGGGCTTCCAAATCGAAAGAACTATGGCTACACCTTC
TRBV18,TRBJ2-5,TRBD1,.,15,CASSPVDRWRETQYF,TGTGCCAGCTCACCGGTGGACAGGTGGAGGGAGACCCAGTACTTC
TRBV10-3,TRBJ2-7,TRBD1,.,14,CAISGGQGNYEQYF,TGTGCCATCAGTGGCGGACAGGGTAACTACGAGCAGTACTTC
TRBV10-3,TRBJ2-3,TRBD1,.,14,CAISDRGGPDTQYF,TGTGCCATCAGCGACAGGGGGGGGCCAGATACGCAGTATTTT
TRBV15,TRBJ2-1,TRBD2,few,15,CATSRGTSGGLEQFF,TGTGCCACCAGCAGAGGCACTAGCGGGGGGCTCGAGCAGTTCTTC
TRBV27,TRBJ2-3,.,.,16,CASSPGPPLETDTQYF,TGTGCCAGCAGTCCCGGGCCCCCTCTCGAGACAGATACGCAGTATTTT
TRBV27,TRBJ1-2,TRBD1,few,15,CASSQRDRKNYGYTF,TGTGCCAGCAGTCAAAGGGACAGAAAGAACTATGGCTACACCTTC